This T cell receptor beta chain was sequenced for a study of vaccination effects on CD4 cells after COVID-19 (dated by TCRdb to between 2021 and 2024). The study in broad terms: To identify antigen-specific CD4+ T cell clonotypes by their expansion, the ViraFEST assay first stimulated PBMC with viral peptide pools and then applied TCR sequencing. Each participant received two doses of an mRNA SARS-CoV-2 vaccine, either BNT162b2 or mRNA-1273. Pre-vaccine samples were collected from two convalescent patients 16 days and one week before the first dose, corresponding to 142 and 148 days after COVID-19 diagnosis. A few million PBMC per well were cultured with 9 to 10 ug/ml peptides in IMDM containing around 5.3% human AB serum, 10 IU/ml IL-2 and gentamicin. SARS-CoV-2 spike-specific CD4+ TCR repertoires from before and after mRNA vaccination were compared in COVID-19 convalescent patients and in infection-naive vaccine recipients. Altogether, approximately 10 COVID-19 convalescent patients and several SARS-CoV-2-naive healthy vaccine recipients made up the full study. Cultures from other donors in the study were sequenced using the Oncomine TCR Beta short-read assay on an Illumina iSeq 100.

After 10 days of culture, CD4+ T cells were isolated with the EasySep CD4+ T cell isolation kit. PCR-confirmed SARS-CoV-2 infection had occurred in convalescent patients between March and December 2020, before the Alpha, Beta and Delta variants emerged in the United States. Half of the culture medium was replaced with fresh IL-2-containing medium on days 3 and 7. Each peptide stimulation condition was cultured in triplicate wells unless otherwise noted. Using Ficoll-Paque Plus gradient centrifugation, PBMC were separated from whole blood and then either used fresh or cryopreserved at -140C. The QIAamp micro DNA kit was used to extract genomic DNA from the cultured CD4+ T cells. CDR1 and CDR2, looked up from the germline V gene, are SGHDT and YYEEEE. The CDR3 numbers 13 residues from cysteine through phenylalanine. The kept DNA is CDR3 alone, 39 bases in frame from the first base. V gives up 0 bases and J gives up 8 bases, and the segment between their germline ends measures 11 bases.

This clone was counted only a few times. Its target antigen remains unknown. No per-base quality is available; no much larger clone lies one base away. The full study reports these points: Among convalescent patients, the spike-reactive repertoire after vaccination was made up mainly of new vaccine-induced clones that were largely distinct from the clones induced by infection. Marked clonal contraction was observed in both infection-induced and vaccine-induced clones at late post-vaccination timepoints, consistent with waning T cell responses. The study was limited by a small number of convalescent patients, and early post-infection timepoints were lacking.

Library generation was performed with the immunoSEQ multiplex PCR assay. DNA from the cultured, isolated CD4+ T cells was subjected to TCR beta CDR3 sequencing. The original pipeline was this. Non-productive TCR sequences were discarded, and reads were trimmed to the CDR3 region, with only CDR3s of 7 or more amino acids retained. Antigen-specific clonotypes were identified using the MANAFEST web app by comparison of expansion in peptide wells against reference cultures. Positive clones required FDR<0.05 expansion versus reference and all other wells, odds ratio above 5, and frequency above 0.1% in two replicate wells. Clonotypes significantly expanded in SARS-CoV-2 spike wells and in at least one common cold coronavirus spike condition were defined as cross-reactive. CDR3 similarity was assessed by Levenshtein distance using the stringdist R package, and unrooted trees were constructed with ape in R 3.6.1. This is the immuneACCESS table as TCRdb keeps it, with only in-frame sequences that have V and J called. A part of the clones is gone; compared with another copy, unresolved V genes explain less than half, and the rest is unexplained. V and J calls and clone size come straight from that table; D and trimming were deduced from the DNA. Counted in this sample were under 50,000 clones; around 76% of them appeared once. The ten most abundant clones make up 12% of the sample.

This sample comprised CD4+ T cells from PBMCs cultured without peptide, obtained before COVID-19 vaccination. The receptor's source is a human donor who had a prior SARS-CoV-2 infection. The chain uses TRBV5-6 and TRBJ1-2, and possibly TRBD1, on 5 matching bases. For the CDR3, the sequence is CASSLAGGAGYTF. The nucleotide sequence is given as TGTGCCAGCAGCTTGGCCGGGGGTGCGGGCTACACCTTC.